These 31 T cell receptor beta chains share one sample of origin, sequenced in a study of early T cells in non-severe SARS-CoV-2 infection. From the 5' RACE reads, TCRdb called clonotypes with MiXCR, one entry per CDR3 protein. The sample holds some 34,000 distinct CDR3 sequences, roughly 9.7% seen once. The sequencing sample was made of whole blood. The receptors were sampled from an adult who was a healthcare worker with PCR-confirmed SARS-CoV-2 infection or an uninfected control (not recorded which).

Many counts were recorded for this clonotype. The V call is TRBV15, the J call TRBJ1-2; TRBD1 aligns across 7 bases. The CDR3 spans 14 residues. Germline values: CDR1 LNHNV, CDR2 YYDKDF (reference sequence). Trimming took 5 bases from V and 2 from J; bases not matched to a gene: 5. In nucleotides, the CDR3 is TGTGCCACCAGCCCGGGACAGATCAACTATGGCTACACCTTC. It translates to CATSPGQINYGYTF.

The V gene is TRBV7-8, the J gene TRBJ2-3; a weak D match, TRBD2 (5 bases). Germline assignment: CDR1 SGHVS and CDR2 FQNEAQ. CDR3 length equals 16 residues. V was clipped by 0 bases and J by 2 bases, with 12 bases between them. CDR3 coding DNA: TGTGCCAGCAGCTTAGCTGGTCCGGGAAACACAGATACGCAGTATTTT. Its protein is CASSLAGPGNTDTQYF. The full variable domain, in which reference TRBV7-8 and TRBJ2-3 provide the parts outside the CDR3, is GAGVSQSPRYKVAKRGQDVALRCDPISGHVSLFWYQQALGQGPEFLTYFQNEAQLDKSGLPSDRFFAERPEGSVSTLKIQRTQQEDSAVYLCASSLAGPGNTDTQYFGPGTRLTVL.

This clonotype turned up a few times. The V gene is TRBV5-8, the J gene TRBJ1-6, with 9 bases fitting TRBD1. Germline V gene lookup returns CDR1 SGHTS and CDR2 YDEGEE. This CDR3 has 15 residues. The trim removed 0 bases at V and 7 bases at J, leaving 2 bases unmatched. The CDR3 protein is CASSLGQGGNSPLHF. Here the CDR3 DNA reads TGTGCCAGCAGCTTGGGACAGGGGGGAAATTCACCCCTCCACTTT.

This clonotype was seen at least ten times. This rearrangement joins TRBV25-1 to TRBJ2-4; D perhaps matches TRBD2 (5 bases). Deletions cut 4 bases from V and 1 base from J, with 14 bases between. This CDR3 has 16 amino acids. Germline CDR1 MGHDK, CDR2 SYGVNS. The CDR3 coding sequence is TGTGCCAGCAGTGTCGGTGGGTCGGGGGCCAAAAACATTCAGTACTTC. This sequence encodes CASSVGGSGAKNIQYF. The variable domain in full, completed from reference TRBV25-1 and TRBJ2-4, reads EADIYQTPRYLVIGTGKKITLECSQTMGHDKMYWYQQDPGMELHLIHYSYGVNSTEKGDLSSESTVSRIRTEHFPLTLESARPSHTSQYLCASSVGGSGAKNIQYFGAGTRLSVL.

This clonotype came up many times. The J gene is TRBJ2-2, the V gene TRBV29-1; D is unclear. There are 11 residues in the CDR3. CDR1 and CDR2 (germline): SQVTM, ANQGSEA. The V and J ends lost 4 bases and 6 bases respectively, with 6 bases between them. CDR3 protein: CSVGGSGELFF. DNA of the CDR3: TGCAGCGTTGGTGGATCCGGGGAGCTGTTTTTT.

This clonotype turned up a few times. This sequence joins TRBV10-3 and TRBJ2-5; D is undetermined. V lost 3 bases and J lost 4, with 3 bases in between. Germline assignment: CDR1 ENHRY and CDR2 SYGVKD. This CDR3 is 11 amino acids long. The CDR3: CAISERETQYF. The CDR3 DNA reads as TGTGCCATCAGTGAACGAGAGACCCAGTACTTC.

This clonotype has a count of ten or more. The chain carries TRBV2 and TRBJ2-2; D unresolved. Germline V CDR1 and CDR2: SNHLY, FYNNEI. Between the trimmed V and J ends, which lost 6 bases and 4 bases, there was a span of 12 bases. This CDR3 has 14 residues. CDR3 in amino acids: CASSFRPVTGELFF. The CDR3 nucleotides read TGTGCCAGCAGCTTTCGACCCGTCACCGGGGAGCTGTTTTTT.

This clonotype appeared a single time. The V gene is TRBV5-5, the J gene TRBJ2-2, with a tentative D call TRBD1 (5 bases). V lost 2 bases and J 6 bases, leaving 8 bases between the germline ends. Germline CDR1 is SGHKS and CDR2 is YYEKEE (reference sequence). The length of the CDR3 is 13 residues. CDR3 sequence (DNA): TGTGCCAGCAGCTTCGGACACTCCGGGGAGCTGTTTTTT. This codes for CASSFGHSGELFF.

This clonotype was detected only a few times. V usage is TRBV7-2 and J usage is TRBJ2-7; 11 nucleotides line up with TRBD2. This CDR3 has 20 residues. The germline gives CDR1 SGHTA, CDR2 FQGNSA. J lost 4 bases, V lost 5 bases, and 22 bases had no gene match. In DNA form, the CDR3 reads TGTGCCAGCAGCATCACTCCCCTAGCGGGGGGCCCCAACGTTGGATACGAGCAGTACTTC. Protein: CASSITPLAGGPNVGYEQYF.

Ten or more counts support this clonotype. This rearrangement joins TRBV12-3 or TRBV12-4 to TRBJ1-1; 9 bases match TRBD1. The CDR3 totals 14 residues. V trimming: 8 bases; J trimming: 4 bases; junction bases outside the gene matches: 8. This chain's CDR3 is CASDRTGESTEAFF. For the CDR3, the DNA is TGTGCCAGCGACAGGACAGGGGAGAGCACTGAAGCTTTCTTT.

V gene TRBV11-2 combines with J gene TRBJ1-2; D unresolved. There are 15 residues in the CDR3. Trimming removed 0 bases from V and 6 bases from J, with 14 bases in between. CDR1 SGHAT and CDR2 FQNNGV come from the germline V gene. CDR3 sequence: CASSLEVAVMDGYTF. DNA for the CDR3: TGTGCCAGCAGCTTAGAGGTCGCGGTAATGGATGGCTACACCTTC.

This clonotype was picked up many times. The chain links TRBV20-1 to TRBJ1-5, with 7 bases fitting TRBD1. This CDR3 contains 14 residues. From germline, CDR1 is DFQATT and CDR2 SNEGSKA (reference sequence). V shed 3 bases and J 4 bases; nucleotides not matched to a gene: 6. CDR3 sequence reads: CSASQGTVNQPQHF. The CDR3 nucleotides are TGCAGTGCTAGTCAAGGGACAGTTAATCAGCCCCAGCATTTT.

Ten or more counts support this clonotype. This chain uses TRBV29-1 with TRBJ2-3; D is possibly TRBD2 (7 bases). V gave up 4 bases and J gave up 6 bases, with 17 bases separating them. The CDR3 extends over 14 amino acids. In germline, CDR1 is SQVTM, CDR2 ANQGSEA. The CDR3 region has the DNA TGCAGCGTTGGTGGAGCGGGGACATGGGATACGCAGTATTTT. This codes for CSVGGAGTWDTQYF.

Ten or more counts support this clonotype. The V and J genes are TRBV28 and TRBJ1-2; possible D gene TRBD1, 6 bases. Germline assignment: CDR1 MDHEN and CDR2 SYDVKM. Trimming pared 2 bases from V and 7 bases from J, leaving 14 bases between. The CDR3 has 14 amino acids. CDR3 sequence reads: CASSLIPTGPGYTF. The CDR3 DNA sequence: TGTGCCAGCAGTTTAATCCCCACAGGGCCTGGCTACACCTTC.

This clonotype came up many times. The J gene is TRBJ2-3, the V gene TRBV7-2; D gene ambiguous. The CDR3 is made up of 14 amino acids. Germline lookup yields CDR1 SGHTA and CDR2 FQGNSA. Trimming took 5 bases from V and 0 from J, leaving 9 bases between them. The CDR3 reads CASSLQPSTDTQYF. CDR3 coding DNA: TGTGCCAGCAGCCTACAGCCTAGCACAGATACGCAGTATTTT.

There are many counts of this clonotype. V gene TRBV5-4 combines with J gene TRBJ2-7; D is possibly TRBD1 (5 bases). Germline V gene sequence: CDR1 SGHNT, CDR2 YYREEE (reference sequence). The CDR3 extends over 13 amino acids. V lost 2 bases, J lost 7 bases, and 13 bases lay in between. The CDR3 coding sequence is TGTGCCAGCAGCTTCACCTCAGGGTTAGAGCAGTACTTC. Its translation is CASSFTSGLEQYF.

This clonotype was detected many times. J is TRBJ2-7 and V is TRBV21-1; the DNA was not compared with TRBD2, the D call given in the table. TRBV21-1 is marked as a pseudogene. The CDR3 loop spans 14 amino acids. The CDR3 DNA follows: TGTGCCATCAACCCGGGGGACTACTCCTACGAGCAGTACTTC. It is translated as CAINPGDYSYEQYF.

In its sample, this clonotype was seen many times. J is TRBJ1-1 and V is TRBV5-5; D is undetermined. V lost 4 bases, J lost 6 bases, and 13 bases lay in between. This CDR3 comprises 13 residues. Germline V gives CDR1 SGHKS, CDR2 YYEKEE (reference sequence). The CDR3 DNA is TGTGCCAGCAGCGTTGGGGTGTACGCTGAAGCTTTCTTT. Its translation: CASSVGVYAEAFF. The variable domain in full, with the rest retrieved from reference TRBV5-5 and TRBJ1-1, is DAGVTQSPTHLIKTRGQQVTLRCSPISGHKSVSWYQQVLGQGPQFIFQYYEKEERGRGNFPDRFSARQFPNYSSELNVNALLLGDSALYLCASSVGVYAEAFFGQGTRLTVV.

This clonotype was counted between two and nine times. The chain is built from TRBV6-2 or TRBV6-3 and TRBJ1-5; D ambiguous. The CDR3 spans 12 residues. CDR1 is MNHEY, CDR2 SVGEGT, per germline. Trimming took off 8 bases at V and 4 bases at J, with 9 bases between the two ends. As DNA, the CDR3 is TGTGCCAGCCGCTTACTGAATCAGCCCCAGCATTTT. Translation: CASRLLNQPQHF.

The genes are TRBV11-2 and TRBJ1-2; no clear D. Between the trimmed V and J ends, which lost 5 bases and 4 bases, there was a span of 14 bases. Germline loops: CDR1 SGHAT, CDR2 FQNNGV. The CDR3 spans 14 residues. Here the CDR3 reads CASSPGPLLYGYTF. CDR3 nucleotides: TGTGCCAGCAGCCCGGGCCCACTCCTCTATGGCTACACCTTC.

This rearrangement joins TRBV7-8 to TRBJ1-5; D possibly corresponds to TRBD1 (6 bases). Germline assignment: CDR1 SGHVS and CDR2 FQNEAQ. The V end was cut by 5 bases, the J end by 2 bases, with 13 bases between. The CDR3 totals 15 residues. The CDR3 DNA reads as TGTGCCAGCAGCCGGACAGCGGGGGGCAATCAGCCCCAGCATTTT. Translating gives CASSRTAGGNQPQHF.

V is TRBV7-2 and J is TRBJ2-3, with TRBD2 matching over 11 bases. V gave up 1 base and J gave up 6 bases; unmatched junction bases: 6. In germline, CDR1 is SGHTA, CDR2 FQGNSA. The CDR3 sequence is 16 residues long. CDR3: CASSLGLAGGYDTQYF. The CDR3 DNA reads as TGTGCCAGCAGCTTAGGGCTAGCGGGGGGCTATGATACGCAGTATTTT.

The chain employs TRBV28 and TRBJ2-3; the match to TRBD2 covers 11 bases. Trimming cost V 6 bases and J 1 base; bases outside gene matches: 3. Germline values: CDR1 MDHEN, CDR2 SYDVKM. The CDR3 has 15 residues. In DNA form, the CDR3 reads TGTGCCAGCAGACGTAGCGGGGGGGGCACAGATACGCAGTATTTT. This encodes CASRRSGGGTDTQYF. Full variable domain (missing parts from reference TRBV28 and TRBJ2-3): DVKVTQSSRYLVKRTGEKVFLECVQDMDHENMFWYRQDPGLGLRLIYFSYDVKMKEKGDIPEGYSVSREKKERFSLILESASTNQTSMYLCASRRSGGGTDTQYFGPGTRLTVL.

This clonotype was seen ten or more times. The V and J genes are TRBV5-4 and TRBJ1-2; a possible D gene is TRBD1 (5 bases). V lost 5 bases to trimming and J lost 6 bases, with 11 bases between them. The CDR3 spans 12 residues. Germline assignment: CDR1 SGHNT and CDR2 YYREEE (reference sequence). In nucleotides, the CDR3 is TGTGCCAGCAGAAGGGCAGGGAATGGCTACACCTTC. This sequence encodes CASRRAGNGYTF.

This clonotype occurred many times. The chain employs TRBV6-2 or TRBV6-3 and TRBJ2-7, with D perhaps TRBD1 (5 bases). V was pared by 6 bases and J by 2 bases, with 11 bases between. The germline gives CDR1 MNHEY, CDR2 SVGEGT. The CDR3 covers 13 residues. CDR3 nucleotides: TGTGCCAGCAGCAGGGTAGCACCCTACGAGCAGTACTTC. Protein: CASSRVAPYEQYF.

This chain connects TRBV7-8 to TRBJ1-1, with D maybe TRBD1 (5 bases). Germline values: CDR1 SGHVS, CDR2 FQNEAQ. The germline V and J ends were trimmed by 4 bases and 1 base, with 16 bases remaining between them. The CDR3 is 16 amino acids. DNA of the CDR3: TGTGCCAGCAGCTCTCTAGCAGGGTTTAGGAACACTGAAGCTTTCTTT. Its translation is CASSSLAGFRNTEAFF.

This clonotype was recorded many times. The chain links TRBV30 to TRBJ1-6; D ambiguous. The CDR3 length is 14 residues. V lost 8 bases and J 1 base, leaving 12 bases between the germline ends. Germline loops: CDR1 GTSNPN, CDR2 SVGIG (reference sequence). Written as DNA, the CDR3 is TGTGCCGGCTACGCGGGATCCTATAATTCACCCCTCCACTTT. Translation gives CAGYAGSYNSPLHF. Full variable domain (missing parts from reference TRBV30 and TRBJ1-6): SQTIHQWPATLVQPVGSPLSLECTVEGTSNPNLYWYRQAAGRGLQLLFYSVGIGQISSEVPQNLSASRPQDRQFILSSKKLLLSDSGFYLCAGYAGSYNSPLHFGNGTRLTVT.

This clonotype was found many times. V usage is TRBV29-1 and J usage is TRBJ2-3; TRBD2 agrees at 11 bases. The CDR3 contains 13 residues. The germline V gene encodes CDR1 SQVTM and CDR2 ANQGSEA. V lost 7 bases and J lost 3; bases outside the gene matches: 3. The CDR3 DNA sequence: TGCAGCGGACTAGCGGGGAGTACAGATACGCAGTATTTT. This encodes CSGLAGSTDTQYF.

This clonotype was counted only a few times. The chain combines TRBV5-1 with TRBJ2-2; 8 bases match TRBD1. Germline V lookup: CDR1 SGHRS, CDR2 YFSETQ. The CDR3 length is 18 residues. Trimming removed 3 bases from V and 1 base from J; junction bases left unmatched: 11. The CDR3 DNA follows: TGCGCCAGCAGCTCTGGGACAGGCCGAACCTTGAACACCGGGGAGCTGTTTTTT. This encodes CASSSGTGRTLNTGELFF.

The J gene is TRBJ2-2, the V gene TRBV7-3, with 7 bases lining up with TRBD2. CDR1 and CDR2 (germline): SGHTA, FQGTGA. V was pared by 3 bases and J by 1 base, with 5 bases of the junction left unmatched. This CDR3 is built from 16 residues. The CDR3 protein is CASSLSTSLNTGELFF. The DNA for the CDR3 is TGTGCCAGCAGCTTGTCGACTAGCCTGAACACCGGGGAGCTGTTTTTT.

The table lists this clonotype with many counts. This chain connects TRBV6-5 to TRBJ2-7; 8 nucleotides agree with TRBD1. The CDR3 has 15 amino acids. Trimming at V came to 5 bases and at J to 2 bases, leaving 8 bases not matched to a gene. Germline V CDR1 and CDR2: MNHEY, SVGAGI. CDR3 in DNA: TGTGCCAGCAGTAAATTCGGGACAGGCACCTACGAGCAGTACTTC. Its translation is CASSKFGTGTYEQYF.